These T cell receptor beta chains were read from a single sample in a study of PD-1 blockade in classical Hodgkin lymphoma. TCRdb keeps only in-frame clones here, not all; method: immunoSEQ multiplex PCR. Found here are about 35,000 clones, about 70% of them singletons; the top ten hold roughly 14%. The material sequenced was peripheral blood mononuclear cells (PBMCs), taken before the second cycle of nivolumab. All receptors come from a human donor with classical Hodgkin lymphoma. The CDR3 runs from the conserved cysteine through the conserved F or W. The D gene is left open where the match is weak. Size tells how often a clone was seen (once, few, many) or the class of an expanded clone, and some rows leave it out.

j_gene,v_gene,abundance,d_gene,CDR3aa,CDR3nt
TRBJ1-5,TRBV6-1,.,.,CASSERGQPQHF,TGTGCCAGCAGTGAGAGAGGTCAGCCCCAGCATTTT
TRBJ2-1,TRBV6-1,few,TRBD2,CASSQIAGGYNEQFF,TGTGCCAGCAGTCAGATAGCGGGAGGATACAATGAGCAGTTCTTC
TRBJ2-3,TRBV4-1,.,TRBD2,CASSSGTSGNADTQYF,TGCGCCAGCAGCTCAGGGACTAGCGGGAACGCAGATACGCAGTATTTT
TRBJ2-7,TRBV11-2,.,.,CASSLVGATASYEQYF,TGTGCCAGCAGCTTAGTCGGGGCCACCGCCAGCTACGAGCAGTACTTC
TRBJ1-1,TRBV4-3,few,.,CASSQGELKAFF,TGCGCCAGCAGCCAAGGGGAATTGAAAGCTTTCTTT
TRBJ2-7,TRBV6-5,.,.,CASSYSGQTYEQYF,TGTGCCAGCAGTTACAGTGGACAAACCTACGAGCAGTACTTC
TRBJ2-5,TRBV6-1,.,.,CASSEIGRVRETQYF,TGTGCCAGCAGTGAAATTGGCAGGGTAAGGGAGACCCAGTACTTC
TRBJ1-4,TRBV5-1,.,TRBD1,CASRETGEKLFF,TGCGCCAGCAGGGAGACAGGGGAAAAACTGTTTTTT
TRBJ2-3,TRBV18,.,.,CASSPSADTQYF,TGTGCCAGCTCACCCTCGGCAGATACGCAGTATTTT
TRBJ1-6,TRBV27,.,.,CASSLSSGYNSPLHF,TGTGCCAGCAGTTTAAGTTCAGGGTATAATTCACCCCTCCACTTT